This TCR beta chain originates from a study of T cells in Graves' hyperthyroidism and ophthalmopathy. The study based diagnoses on clinical symptoms, serum thyroxine and TRAb, thyroid ultrasound and orbital computed tomography. Researchers amplified the TCR beta CDR3 regions from RNA transcripts. Primed by the HTBI set, a first-round RT-PCR was run on the TCR CDR3. Each CDR3 protein is one row after TCRdb ran MiXCR on the multiplex PCR reads. Among about 360,000 distinct CDR3 sequences listed, about 19% were seen once. This clonotype was seen a few times. What was sequenced was blood. The receptor was isolated from a woman aged 18-29 years with Graves' hyperthyroidism.

The CDR3 here is CASSQKNTGELFF. CDR3 sequence (DNA): TGTGCCAGCAGCCAAAAGAACACCGGGGAGCTGTTTTTT. The gene calls are TRBV3-1 and TRBJ2-2; D gene unclear. The CDR3 covers 13 residues. Trimming shortened V by 2 bases and J by 1 base, and 2 bases separated the two germline ends. Per germline, CDR1 LGHDT and CDR2 YNNKEL (reference sequence).